This TCR beta chain was profiled in a study of siplizumab effects on memory and regulatory T cells (dated by TCRdb to between 2018 and 2021). A note on the overall study: The effect of the anti-CD2 antibody siplizumab on alloreactive T-cell subsets was examined in allogeneic mixed lymphocyte reactions constructed from human PBMCs.

Sorted unstimulated T cells and proliferating T cells recovered from mixed lymphocyte reactions underwent TCRbeta CDR3 sequencing. Fresh whole blood from some ten HLA-typed healthy donors was used as the source from which PBMCs were isolated. A remark on this clone: Its antigen remains unidentified. There are no base qualities to consult, and no much larger clone falls within one base.

The library came from the immunoSEQ multiplex PCR assay. Approximately 100,000 TCR templates per sample were assayed on the deep sequencing platform. Genomic DNA extracted from sorted T cells was the material used for TCRbeta CDR3 sequencing. In the paper's pipeline: The R programming language was used for the clonal analysis of the TCRbeta CDR3 data. Unstimulated samples were compared with post-reaction CFSE-low samples to define alloreactive CD4+ and CD8+ clones. Regulatory or non-regulatory origin of alloreactive CD4+ clones was assigned by matching sequences to the sorted unstimulated Treg and non-Treg repertoires. TCRdb provides this immuneACCESS table in a form limited to in-frame rearrangements. Some clones are lacking; in checked studies, under half of them reflect an unresolved V gene, and why the rest are absent is not known. For V, J and clone size, that table is used; D and trimming come from the DNA. The sample yields 100,000 to 120,000 clones; about nine tenths were counted once. 1.3% of the sample lies in the top ten.

Points the paper makes about the study in general: In reactions with siplizumab, an average of about 69% of mappable alloreactive CD4+ clones were Treg-derived, compared with roughly 30% in control reactions. Whether proliferating Tregs from siplizumab cultures were suppressive was not functionally confirmed. About 80-96% of proliferating CD4+ or CD8+ clones could not be given a naive or memory phenotype. The cumulative frequency of alloreactive sequences traceable to unstimulated CD4+ memory T cells was significantly reduced by siplizumab. Because sequences below about 10^-5 frequency were poorly captured, only a minor fraction of alloreactive clones could be mapped to unstimulated subsets. Unstimulated naive T cells appeared to be more diverse than memory T cells, and naive cells seemed to make a substantial contribution to the alloresponse.

Including the terminal cysteine and phenylalanine, the CDR3 comprises 16 residues. Only CDR3 DNA is held: 48 bases, read in frame from base 1. The germline V gene (reference sequence) yields LNHDA for CDR1 and SQIVND for CDR2. V and J lose 3 bases and 1 base, and a span of 15 bases separates them. This clonotype was obtained from a human donor in good health. The specimen sequenced was CD4+ T cells sorted from blood. Here the chain combines TRBV19 and TRBJ1-2; perhaps TRBD1 is the D gene, with 6 bases matching. In nucleotide form, the sequence is TGTGCCAGTAGTATCGGCCAGGGGCTTAATAACTATGGCTACACCTTC. Translated, it gives CASSIGQGLNNYGYTF.